This T cell receptor beta chain appears in the sequencing data of a study of STAT5B mutations in CD4+ large granular lymphocyte leukemia. This was a survey-level run. Assay used: immunoSEQ multiplex PCR; TCRdb lists only in-frame clones, some missing. This table has some 51,000 clones, 84% appearing once. Regarding the study as a whole: Top patient clones used TRBV06 genes more often: 8/27 versus 2/35 in controls. No patients shared main leukemic clonotypes, though around 25% appeared at low frequency elsewhere.

For this clone: Antigen unknown.

The CDR3 has 15 amino acids. The ends were cut back, 0 bases at V and 0 bases at J, with 10 bases in the middle. Germline V gives CDR1 SGHNT, CDR2 YYREEE (reference sequence). This TCR derives from a human donor in good health. This chain joins TRBV5-4 and TRBJ2-7; possible D gene TRBD2, 5 bases. The sequencing input was CD4+ T cells from blood buffy coats. The CDR3 bases are TGTGCCAGCAGCTTGGATCCGGGGAGCTCCTACGAGCAGTACTTC. This sequence encodes CASSLDPGSSYEQYF.